This T cell receptor beta chain was sequenced during a study of blood T cell repertoires in COVID-19. Sequenced by immunoSEQ multiplex PCR; TCRdb stores in-frame clones only, minus some. The sample shows nearly 300,000 clones, 65% to 85% of them seen only once. Trimming removed 6 bases from V and 1 base from J; junction bases left unmatched: 3. There are 14 residues in the CDR3. Germline V gene sequence: CDR1 MDHEN, CDR2 SYDVKM. The material sequenced was peripheral blood. This TCR came from a human donor with COVID-19, enrolled during active disease. The donor label of this sample is uncertain. This chain uses TRBV28 with TRBJ1-1; TRBD1 matches at 9 bases. The CDR3 region has the DNA TGTGCCAGCAGATTACAGGGGGCGAACACTGAAGCTTTCTTT. Translating it yields CASRLQGANTEAFF.